The 3 T cell receptor beta chains listed next were all sequenced from one sample in a study of OX40 agonist ivuxolimab in advanced cancers. Sequencing used immunoSEQ multiplex PCR; TCRdb keeps in-frame clones, though not all of them. The data contain around 23,000 clones, more than 75% of them singletons. Material: CD4+ or CD8+ T cells sorted from blood, obtained in a trial of the OX40 agonist ivuxolimab. These receptors came from an adult with an advanced solid tumor such as melanoma, head and neck, liver or kidney cancer.

V usage is TRBV28 and J usage is TRBJ2-3; possible D gene TRBD1, 6 bases. V lost 3 bases to trimming and J lost 1 base, with 14 bases between them. CDR1 is MDHEN, CDR2 SYDVKM, per germline. CDR3 length: 16 residues. The CDR3 region has the DNA TGTGCCAGCAGTTTTGGGGGCAGCGGAGGCACAGATACGCAGTATTTT. Residues: CASSFGGSGGTDTQYF. Together with reference TRBV28 and TRBJ2-3, the CDR3 gives the full variable domain: DVKVTQSSRYLVKRTGEKVFLECVQDMDHENMFWYRQDPGLGLRLIYFSYDVKMKEKGDIPEGYSVSREKKERFSLILESASTNQTSMYLCASSFGGSGGTDTQYFGPGTRLTVL.

V and J are TRBV9 and TRBJ1-1, with TRBD1 as a possible D gene (5 bases). Germline assignment: CDR1 SGDLS and CDR2 YYNGEE. Trimming took off 0 bases at V and 5 bases at J, with 11 bases between the two ends. CDR3 length equals 14 residues. CDR3 in DNA: TGTGCCAGCAGCGTAGAGGGCAGGGTTACTGAAGCTTTCTTT. It is translated as CASSVEGRVTEAFF.

This rearrangement joins TRBV6-1 to TRBJ2-5; 8 positions agree with TRBD1. Germline V gene data show CDR1 as MNHNS and CDR2 as SASEGT. The CDR3 length is 14 residues. With V trimmed by 1 base and J by 2 bases, 0 bases remained unmatched. CDR3 in amino acids: CASSEGQGQETQYF. The CDR3 DNA follows: TGTGCCAGCAGTGAAGGACAGGGGCAAGAGACCCAGTACTTC.